This T cell receptor beta chain is from a study of blood T cell repertoires in COVID-19. Looking at the study overall: The origin of the acute and convalescent COVID-19 samples was the United States, Italy and Spain. From T cells, B-cell-depleted T cells, or PBMCs came the material, which was cDNA or gDNA.

The authors' processing: Cell counts per sample came from amplifying reference gene primers. Clones were sequenced by immunoSEQ multiplex PCR, and TCRdb holds only the in-frame ones, with some missing. The V and J calls and clone size come from that table; D and trimming were worked out from the DNA. The sample shows 200,000 to 250,000 clones, 70% to 90% of them seen only once. The trim removed 5 bases at V and 2 bases at J, leaving 8 bases unmatched. This CDR3 is built from 15 residues. Germline CDR1 reads MNHEY; CDR2 reads SVGAGI. Sequenced material: peripheral blood. This rearrangement joins TRBV6-5 to TRBJ2-7, with 8 bases that match TRBD2. The TCR was taken from a man aged 45-65 years who had recovered from COVID-19. The CDR3 is CASSRLAGATYEQYF. CDR3 DNA sequence: TGTGCCAGCAGTCGGCTAGCGGGTGCAACCTACGAGCAGTACTTC.